The entry that follows covers one T cell receptor (beta chain) sequence. Antigen specificity is unknown. The CDR3 totals 17 residues. Germline lookup yields CDR1 MGHRA and CDR2 YSYEKL. J was trimmed by 4 bases and V by 1 base; bases with no gene match: 6. PCR primers comprised 60 Vbeta and 13 Jbeta primers. Assay: immunoSEQ multiplex PCR; the TCRdb copy retains only in-frame clones and omits some. The data show over 150,000 clones, 84% seen once. The sample is drawn from a study of cytomegalovirus exposure and HLA in healthy donors. Study findings and constraints: Donors were assumed by presence/absence analyses to have roughly uniform sequencing depth. Among donors in an Asian-associated ancestry cluster, a later analysis reportedly found fewer N-insertions than the roughly 650-donor mean.

The TCR sequence derives from a boy aged 2 to 9 in good health and CMV-seronegative. Material: PBMCs. The chain combines TRBV4-1 with TRBJ2-3, with TRBD2 identical over 12 bases. The CDR3 region has the DNA TGCGCCAGCAGCCAAGTCCCGACTAGCGGGAGTTCAGATACGCAGTATTTT. Protein sequence: CASSQVPTSGSSDTQYF.